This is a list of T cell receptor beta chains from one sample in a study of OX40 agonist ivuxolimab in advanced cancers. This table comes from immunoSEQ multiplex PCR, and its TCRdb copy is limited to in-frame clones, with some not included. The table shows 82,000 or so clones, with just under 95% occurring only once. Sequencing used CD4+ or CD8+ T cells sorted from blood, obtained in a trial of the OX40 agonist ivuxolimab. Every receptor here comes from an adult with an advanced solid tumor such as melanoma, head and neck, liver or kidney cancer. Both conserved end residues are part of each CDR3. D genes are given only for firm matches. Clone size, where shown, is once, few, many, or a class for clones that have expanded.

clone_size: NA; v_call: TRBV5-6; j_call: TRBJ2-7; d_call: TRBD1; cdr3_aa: CASSLRTGIYEQYF; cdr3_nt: TGTGCCAGCAGCTTGCGGACAGGCATTTACGAGCAGTACTTC
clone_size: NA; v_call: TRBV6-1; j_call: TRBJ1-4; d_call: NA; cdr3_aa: CASSGALGTNEKLFF; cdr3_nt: TGTGCCAGCAGTGGAGCCTTGGGGACTAATGAAAAACTGTTTTTT
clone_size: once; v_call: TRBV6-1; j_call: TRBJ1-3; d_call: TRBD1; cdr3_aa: CASLTGAGNTIYF; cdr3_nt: TGTGCCAGCCTGACAGGGGCTGGAAACACCATATATTTT
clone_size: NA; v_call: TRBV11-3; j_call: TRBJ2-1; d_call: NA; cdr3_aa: CASSLDFPARQFF; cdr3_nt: TGTGCCAGCAGCTTAGATTTTCCGGCTAGGCAGTTCTTC
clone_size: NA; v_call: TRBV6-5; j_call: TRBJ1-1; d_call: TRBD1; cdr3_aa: CASSSRQGATEAFF; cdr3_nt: TGTGCCAGCAGTTCCCGACAGGGGGCAACTGAAGCTTTCTTT
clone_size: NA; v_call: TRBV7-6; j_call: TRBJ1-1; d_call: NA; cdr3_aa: CASSLLRSATEAFF; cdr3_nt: TGTGCCAGCAGCTTACTTCGCAGCGCCACTGAAGCTTTCTTT
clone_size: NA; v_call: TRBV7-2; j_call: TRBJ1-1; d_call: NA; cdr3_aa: CASSSVGVAGVEAFF; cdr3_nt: TGTGCCAGCAGCTCGGTGGGAGTAGCGGGAGTCGAAGCTTTCTTT
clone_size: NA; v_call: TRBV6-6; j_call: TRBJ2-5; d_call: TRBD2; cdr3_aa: CASSPGTGREAQYF; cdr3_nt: TGTGCCAGCAGCCCCGGGACGGGACGGGAGGCCCAGTACTTC
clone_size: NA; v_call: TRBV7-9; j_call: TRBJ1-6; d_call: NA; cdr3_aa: CASSLISNSPLHF; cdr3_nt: TGTGCCAGCAGCTTAATATCTAATTCACCCCTCCACTTT
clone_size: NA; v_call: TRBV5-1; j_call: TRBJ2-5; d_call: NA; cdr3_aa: CASRGYQETQYF; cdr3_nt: TGCGCCAGCAGAGGGTACCAAGAGACCCAGTACTTC
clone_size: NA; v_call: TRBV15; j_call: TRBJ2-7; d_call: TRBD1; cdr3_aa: CATSRAGQGSGEQYF; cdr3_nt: TGTGCCACCAGCAGGGCTGGACAGGGTTCGGGGGAGCAGTACTTC
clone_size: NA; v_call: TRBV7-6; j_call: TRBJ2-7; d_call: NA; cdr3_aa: CASSLGDSFREQYF; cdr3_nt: TGTGCCAGCAGCCTTGGAGACAGCTTTCGAGAGCAGTACTTC
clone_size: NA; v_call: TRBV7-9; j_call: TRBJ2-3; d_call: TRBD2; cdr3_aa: CASSYLSGSTDTQYF; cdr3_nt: TGTGCCAGCAGTTATCTTAGCGGGAGCACAGATACGCAGTATTTT
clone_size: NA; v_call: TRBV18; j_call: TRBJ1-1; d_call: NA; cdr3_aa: CASSLQRVTYGAFF; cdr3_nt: TGTGCCAGCTCACTTCAGAGGGTTACTTACGGGGCTTTCTTT
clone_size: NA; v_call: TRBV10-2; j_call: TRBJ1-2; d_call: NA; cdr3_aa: CASRLARETGGYTF; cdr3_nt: TGCGCCAGCAGGTTGGCGCGGGAGACCGGGGGCTACACCTTC
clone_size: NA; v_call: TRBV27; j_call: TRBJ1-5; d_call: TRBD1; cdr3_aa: CASSRDSWNQPQHF; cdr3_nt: TGTGCCAGCAGCCGGGACAGCTGGAATCAGCCCCAGCATTTT
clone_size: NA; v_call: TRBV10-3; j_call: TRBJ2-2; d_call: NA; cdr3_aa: CAISGGTGELFF; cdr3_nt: TGTGCCATCAGTGGCGGCACCGGGGAGCTGTTTTTT
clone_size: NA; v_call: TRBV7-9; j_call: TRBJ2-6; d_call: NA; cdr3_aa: CASSIRVSSGANVLTF; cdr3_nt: TGTGCCAGCAGCATACGGGTTAGCTCTGGGGCCAACGTCCTGACTTTC
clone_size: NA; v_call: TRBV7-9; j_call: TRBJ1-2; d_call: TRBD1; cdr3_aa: CASSSITGQGAAYGYTF; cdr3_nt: TGTGCCAGCAGCTCAATAACGGGACAGGGGGCGGCCTATGGCTACACCTTC
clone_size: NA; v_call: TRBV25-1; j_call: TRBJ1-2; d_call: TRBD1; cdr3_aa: CASSEGQGDDNYGYTF; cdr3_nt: TGTGCCAGCAGCGAGGGACAGGGAGACGATAACTATGGCTACACCTTC
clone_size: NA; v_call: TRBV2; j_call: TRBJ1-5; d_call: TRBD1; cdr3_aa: CASRRDRVPNQPQHF; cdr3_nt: TGTGCCAGCAGACGTGACAGGGTCCCCAATCAGCCCCAGCATTTT
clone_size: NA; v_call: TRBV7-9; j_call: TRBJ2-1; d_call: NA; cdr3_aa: CASSLGSQRTEYNEQFF; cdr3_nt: TGTGCCAGCAGCTTAGGTTCCCAGAGGACAGAATACAATGAGCAGTTCTTC
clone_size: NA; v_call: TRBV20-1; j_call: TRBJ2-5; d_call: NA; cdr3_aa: CSASNGETQYF; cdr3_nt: TGCAGTGCTAGTAACGGAGAGACCCAGTACTTC
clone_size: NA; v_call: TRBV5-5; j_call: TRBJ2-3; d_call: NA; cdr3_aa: CASKRPSTDTQYF; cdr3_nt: TGTGCCAGCAAGAGACCTAGCACAGATACGCAGTATTTT
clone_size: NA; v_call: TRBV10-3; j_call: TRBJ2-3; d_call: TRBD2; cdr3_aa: CAITDGLAGGTDTQYF; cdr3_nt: TGTGCCATCACCGATGGGCTAGCGGGAGGTACAGATACGCAGTATTTT
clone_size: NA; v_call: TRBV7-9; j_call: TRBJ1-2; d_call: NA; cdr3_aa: CASSGDGYTF; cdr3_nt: TGTGCCAGCAGTGGGGATGGCTACACCTTC
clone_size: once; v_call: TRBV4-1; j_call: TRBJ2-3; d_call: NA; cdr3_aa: CASSQVGGRFSSTDTQYF; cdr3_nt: TGCGCCAGCAGCCAAGTGGGGGGGCGATTTTCTAGCACAGATACGCAGTATTTT
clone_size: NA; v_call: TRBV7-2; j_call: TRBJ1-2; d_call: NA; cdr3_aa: CASKIRANYGYTF; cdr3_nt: TGTGCCAGCAAGATCAGGGCTAACTATGGCTACACCTTC
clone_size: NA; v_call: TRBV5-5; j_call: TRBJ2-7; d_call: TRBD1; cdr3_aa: CASSSTGLYEQYF; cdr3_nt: TGTGCCAGCAGCTCGACAGGGCTCTACGAGCAGTACTTC
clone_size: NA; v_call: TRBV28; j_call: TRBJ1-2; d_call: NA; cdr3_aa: CASTLGAGVGGYTF; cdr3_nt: TGTGCCAGCACCTTAGGGGCAGGGGTAGGTGGCTACACCTTC
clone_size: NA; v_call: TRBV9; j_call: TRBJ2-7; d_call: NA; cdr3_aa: CASSVSSANNYEQYF; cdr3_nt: TGTGCCAGCAGCGTAAGTTCCGCTAATAACTACGAGCAGTACTTC
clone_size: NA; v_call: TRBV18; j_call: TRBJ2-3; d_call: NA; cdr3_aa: CASSPPMRDTQYF; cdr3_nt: TGTGCCAGCTCACCACCGATGCGAGATACGCAGTATTTT
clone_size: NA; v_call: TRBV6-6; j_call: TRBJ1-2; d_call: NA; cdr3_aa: CASRPSEGFNYGYTF; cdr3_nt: TGTGCCAGCAGGCCCAGCGAGGGTTTCAACTATGGCTACACCTTC
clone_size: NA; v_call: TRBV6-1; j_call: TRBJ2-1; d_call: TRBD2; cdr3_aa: CASSEASGRADEQFF; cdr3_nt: TGTGCCAGCAGTGAAGCAAGCGGGAGGGCCGATGAGCAGTTCTTC
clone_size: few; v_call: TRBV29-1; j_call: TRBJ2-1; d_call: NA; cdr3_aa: CSATGPATNEQFF; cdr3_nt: TGCAGCGCCACTGGTCCGGCAACTAATGAGCAGTTCTTC
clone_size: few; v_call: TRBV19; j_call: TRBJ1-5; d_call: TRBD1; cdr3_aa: CASRQGNQPQHF; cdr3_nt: TGTGCCAGTAGACAGGGGAATCAGCCCCAGCATTTT
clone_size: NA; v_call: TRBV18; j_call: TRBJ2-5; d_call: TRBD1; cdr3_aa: CASSPQTGGRETQYF; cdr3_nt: TGTGCCAGCTCACCACAAACAGGGGGCAGAGAGACCCAGTACTTC
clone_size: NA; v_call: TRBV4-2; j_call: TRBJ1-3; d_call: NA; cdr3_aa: CASSQALGAGAGNTIYF; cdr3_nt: TGTGCCAGCAGCCAAGCCTTGGGCGCAGGGGCTGGAAACACCATATATTTT
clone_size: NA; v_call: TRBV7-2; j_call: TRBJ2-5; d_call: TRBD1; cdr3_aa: CASSLDRGGETQYF; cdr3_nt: TGTGCCAGCAGTTTAGACAGGGGGGGAGAGACCCAGTACTTC
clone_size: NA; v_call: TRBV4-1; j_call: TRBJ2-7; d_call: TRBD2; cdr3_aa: CASSQGGGLDYEQYF; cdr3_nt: TGCGCCAGCAGCCAGGGGGGAGGGTTGGACTACGAGCAGTACTTC
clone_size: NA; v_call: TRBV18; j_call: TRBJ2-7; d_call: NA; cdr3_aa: CASSRRQDSSYEQYF; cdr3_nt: TGTGCCAGCTCACGTAGACAGGACAGCTCCTACGAGCAGTACTTC
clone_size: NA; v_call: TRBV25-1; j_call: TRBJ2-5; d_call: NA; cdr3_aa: CARRPQGKLAQHQETQYF; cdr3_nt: TGTGCCAGAAGACCCCAGGGCAAACTAGCCCAACACCAAGAGACCCAGTACTTC
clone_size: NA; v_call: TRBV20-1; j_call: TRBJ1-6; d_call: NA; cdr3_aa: CSARAGSPLHF; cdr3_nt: TGCAGTGCTAGAGCAGGGTCACCCCTCCACTTT
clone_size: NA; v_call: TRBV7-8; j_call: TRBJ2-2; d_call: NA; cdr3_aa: CASSPRTGELFF; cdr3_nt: TGTGCCAGCAGCCCCCGAACCGGGGAGCTGTTTTTT
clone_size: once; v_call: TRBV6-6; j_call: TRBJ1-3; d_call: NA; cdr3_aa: CASSSNTIYF; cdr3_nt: TGTGCCAGCAGTTCAAACACCATATATTTT
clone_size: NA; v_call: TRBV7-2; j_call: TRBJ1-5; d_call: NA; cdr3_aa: CASSPYRSNQPQHF; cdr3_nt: TGTGCCAGCAGCCCTTACAGGAGCAATCAGCCCCAGCATTTT
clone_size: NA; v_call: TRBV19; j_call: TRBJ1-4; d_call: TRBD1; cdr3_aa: CASSIGLGTGAEKLFF; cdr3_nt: TGTGCCAGTAGTATTGGTCTCGGGACAGGGGCTGAAAAACTGTTTTTT
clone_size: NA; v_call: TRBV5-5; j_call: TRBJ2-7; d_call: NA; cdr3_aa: CASSLSPGTYEQYF; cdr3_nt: TGTGCCAGCAGCTTGTCCCCAGGGACCTACGAGCAGTACTTC
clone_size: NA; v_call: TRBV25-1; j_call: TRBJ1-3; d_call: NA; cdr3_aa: CASIEGGAIGNTIYF; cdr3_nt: TGTGCCAGCATCGAGGGGGGGGCGATTGGAAACACCATATATTTT
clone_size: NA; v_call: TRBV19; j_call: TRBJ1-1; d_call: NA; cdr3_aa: CASTIFSGIAEAFF; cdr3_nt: TGTGCCAGTACCATATTTTCGGGTATCGCTGAAGCTTTCTTT
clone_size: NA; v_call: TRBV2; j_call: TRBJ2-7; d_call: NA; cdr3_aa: CASSENSPVTYEQYF; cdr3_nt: TGTGCCAGCAGTGAGAACTCCCCGGTAACCTACGAGCAGTACTTC
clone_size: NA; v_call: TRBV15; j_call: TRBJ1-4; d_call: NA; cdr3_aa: CATSRDIADYEKLFF; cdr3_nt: TGTGCCACCAGCAGAGATATTGCGGATTATGAAAAACTGTTTTTT
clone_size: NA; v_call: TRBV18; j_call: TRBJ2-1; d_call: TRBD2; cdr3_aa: CASSPLAGGPGSYNEQFF; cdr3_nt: TGTGCCAGCTCACCACTGGCGGGGGGGCCAGGCTCCTACAATGAGCAGTTCTTC
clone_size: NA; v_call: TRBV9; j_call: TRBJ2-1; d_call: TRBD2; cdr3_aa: CASSVAGTSGRLQYEQFF; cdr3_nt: TGTGCCAGCAGCGTAGCCGGGACTAGCGGGAGGTTACAATACGAGCAGTTCTTC
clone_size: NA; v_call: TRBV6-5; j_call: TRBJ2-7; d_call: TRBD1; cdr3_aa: CASTQGTGQYF; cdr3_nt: TGTGCCAGCACCCAGGGGACAGGCCAGTACTTC
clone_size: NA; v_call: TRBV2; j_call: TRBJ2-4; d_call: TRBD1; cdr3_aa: CASSPPGTGTF; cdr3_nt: TGTGCCAGCAGTCCCCCCGGGACAGGGACCTTC
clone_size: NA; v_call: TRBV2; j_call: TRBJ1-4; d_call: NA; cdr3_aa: CASEGRGATNEKLFF; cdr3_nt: TGTGCCAGCGAGGGACGAGGGGCAACTAATGAAAAACTGTTTTTT
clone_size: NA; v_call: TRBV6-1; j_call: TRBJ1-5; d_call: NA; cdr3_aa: CASSEAEYSNQPQHF; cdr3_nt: TGTGCCAGCAGTGAAGCGGAATATAGCAATCAGCCCCAGCATTTT